This T cell receptor (beta chain) was documented in a study of T cell repertoires in aging, cancer and after chemotherapy. Germline-derived CDR1 and CDR2 are SGHVS and FNYEAQ. This CDR3 spans 15 amino acids. V lost 7 bases and J 2 bases, leaving 12 bases between the germline ends. TCR beta rearrangements were amplified from peripheral blood genomic DNA. Rearranged V-D-J TRB sequences were amplified with a mixed TRB-A/B primer pool. From the multiplex PCR reads, TCRdb called clonotypes with MiXCR, one entry per CDR3 protein. This table holds 4,900 or so distinct CDR3 sequences, 44% found once. Broader study findings: In hematological cancer patients, infiltrated lymphoid organs may have impaired thymic emigration or peripheral T cell expansion. Compared with age-matched healthy donors, untreated hematological or solid cancer patients showed higher blood TCR clonality.

A word on this clonotype: Its matching antigen is unknown.

The V call is TRBV7-6, the J call TRBJ2-6; possibly TRBD1 for D (5 bases). The sequenced sample was blood. The source is a human donor with a blood cancer. For the CDR3, the DNA is TGTGCCAGCACCCCCCAGGGTACTGGGGCCAACGTCCTGACTTTC. This translates into CASTPQGTGANVLTF.